This T cell receptor (beta chain) emerged from a study of control samples from healthy donors and cancer patients. The protocol was immunoSEQ multiplex PCR, while the TCRdb copy is restricted to in-frame clones and leaves out a portion. The table lists under 80,000 clones, approximately 94% of them singletons, with more than 2.5% in the top ten. Germline assignment: CDR1 MDHEN and CDR2 SYDVKM. The V gene lost 5 bases and the J gene lost 2 bases, with 15 bases spanning the gap. The CDR3 extends over 15 amino acids. The TCR was taken from a woman in her twenties or thirties in good health. Material for sequencing was blood. The chain joins TRBV28 to TRBJ1-2; D may be TRBD1 (5 bases). The CDR3, as DNA: TGTGCCAGCAGTGTAGGCCGGGACCCCAACTATGGCTACACCTTC. Translation: CASSVGRDPNYGYTF.